These 14 T cell receptor beta chains share one sample of origin, sequenced in a study of cytomegalovirus exposure and HLA in healthy donors. The PCR made use of 60 Vbeta and 13 Jbeta primers. Clones were read by immunoSEQ multiplex PCR, and TCRdb kept only the in-frame ones, dropping some. Counted here are about 150,000 clones, roughly four fifths occurring once; the ten biggest clones make up 1.5% to 1.7%. Sequencing input: PBMCs. These receptors originate from a man in his forties in good health and CMV-seronegative.

This clone turned up a few times. The chain joins TRBV18 to TRBJ2-3; tentatively, D is TRBD2 (6 bases). There are 13 residues in the CDR3. In germline, CDR1 is KGHSH, CDR2 LQKENI. V gave up 2 bases and J gave up 6 bases, with 9 bases separating them. The CDR3: CASSPSGRDTQYF. The CDR3 DNA sequence: TGTGCCAGCTCACCATCAGGGAGGGATACGCAGTATTTT.

This rearrangement joins TRBV7-3 to TRBJ1-2; D is perhaps TRBD1 (5 bases). V shed 0 bases and J shed 4 bases, with 12 bases lying between them. The CDR3 sequence is 15 residues long. Per germline, CDR1 SGHTA and CDR2 FQGTGA. The CDR3 DNA sequence: TGTGCCAGCAGCTTAACGGGCCAGGGCGGCTATGGCTACACCTTC. This gives the protein CASSLTGQGGYGYTF. The whole variable domain, filled in from reference TRBV7-3 and TRBJ1-2, reads GAGVSQTPSNKVTEKGKYVELRCDPISGHTALYWYRQSLGQGPEFLIYFQGTGAADDSGLPNDRFFAVRPEGSVSTLKIQRTERGDSAVYLCASSLTGQGGYGYTFGSGTRLTVV.

This clone was recorded a few times. This sequence joins TRBV6-1 and TRBJ2-7, with D perhaps matching TRBD1 (5 bases). Germline lookup yields CDR1 MNHNS and CDR2 SASEGT. The length of the CDR3 is 13 residues. V was trimmed by 6 bases and J by 3 bases, leaving 12 bases between them. The CDR3 bases are TGTGCCAGCAGCCTATCTACAGGCTACGAGCAGTACGTC. This gives the protein CASSLSTGYEQYV.

V usage is TRBV5-1 and J usage is TRBJ2-5; 11 nucleotides line up with TRBD2. CDR3 length equals 17 residues. The V gene's germline CDR1 is SGHRS and CDR2 YFSETQ. Losses at the gene ends were 0 bases for V and 2 bases for J; bases not matched to a gene: 6. The CDR3 DNA sequence: TGCGCCAGCAGCTTGGTTCTAGCGGGAGGAGGGCAAGAGACCCAGTACTTC. Translated: CASSLVLAGGGQETQYF. The full variable domain, completed using reference TRBV5-1 and TRBJ2-5, is KAGVTQTPRYLIKTRGQQVTLSCSPISGHRSVSWYQQTPGQGLQFLFEYFSETQRNKGNFPGRFSGRQFSNSRSEMNVSTLELGDSALYLCASSLVLAGGGQETQYFGPGTRLLVL.

The sample holds one count of this clone. The V and J genes are TRBV7-6 and TRBJ2-7; the D gene is possibly TRBD1 (6 bases). CDR1 and CDR2 from the germline V gene are SGHVS and FNYEAQ. V lost 0 bases, J lost 5 bases, and 11 bases lay in between. The CDR3 is 14 residues long. The CDR3 nucleotides read TGTGCCAGCAGCTTAGCCGCAGGGGTCGACGAGCAGTACTTC. The encoded protein is CASSLAAGVDEQYF.

This clone occurred a few times. The genes are TRBV30 and TRBJ1-1; TRBD1 is a possible D gene (5 bases). CDR3 length equals 12 residues. Germline V CDR1 and CDR2: GTSNPN, SVGIG (reference sequence). V was shortened by 0 bases and J by 7 bases, with 9 bases between the two germline ends. CDR3 DNA sequence: TGTGCCTGGAGTGTACGAAGGGGTGAAGCTTTCTTT. Amino acids: CAWSVRRGEAFF.

Remarks on this clone: The junction departs from germline at one end; a sequencing error may be responsible. The V and J genes are TRBV11-2 and TRBJ2-6, with TRBD2 as a possible D gene (6 bases). The germline V gene has CDR1 SGHAT and CDR2 FQNNGV. This CDR3 has 19 amino acids. CDR3 region: CASSFQGLPIFSGANGLTF. The DNA of the CDR3 is TGTGCCAGCAGCTTTCAGGGACTGCCAATCTTCTCTGGGGCCAACGGCCTGACTTTC.

This chain connects TRBV4-1 to TRBJ1-5; tentative D call: TRBD1 (6 bases). This CDR3 is built from 16 residues. V dropped 0 bases and J dropped 0 bases, with 9 bases sitting between them. The germline CDR1 and CDR2 sequences are MGHRA and YSYEKL. This chain's CDR3 is CASSQEGTTSNQPQHF. DNA for the CDR3: TGCGCCAGCAGCCAAGAAGGGACAACTAGCAATCAGCCCCAGCATTTT.

V gene TRBV10-3 combines with J gene TRBJ2-1; tentative D call: TRBD2 (6 bases). This CDR3 has 12 amino acids. Germline assignment: CDR1 ENHRY and CDR2 SYGVKD. Trimming took 11 bases from V and 9 from J, leaving 17 bases between them. CDR3 loop: CAAGTQVPEQFF. The DNA for the CDR3 is TGTGCCGCGGGGACCCAAGTCCCTGAGCAGTTCTTC.

The count of this clone is one. The chain joins TRBV2 to TRBJ2-3, with 10 bases matching TRBD2. CDR3 length: 16 residues. Looked up from germline, CDR1 is SNHLY and CDR2 is FYNNEI. With V trimmed by 5 bases and J by 3 bases, 8 bases remained unmatched. The DNA of the CDR3 is TGTGCCAGCAGTAATCTAGCTAGCGGGAGTACAGATACGCAGTATTTT. Protein product: CASSNLASGSTDTQYF.

The chain joins TRBV19 to TRBJ1-1; TRBD1 matches at 8 bases. Trimming removed 5 bases from V and 6 bases from J; junction bases left unmatched: 8. The V gene's germline CDR1 is LNHDA and CDR2 SQIVND (reference sequence). The CDR3 spans 14 residues. CDR3 sequence (DNA): TGTGCCAGTAGTCCCGGGACAGGTTTACCTGAAGCTTTCTTT. Protein product: CASSPGTGLPEAFF.

The chain uses TRBV18 and TRBJ2-3; TRBD2 aligns across 9 bases. The junction had 9 bases not matched to a gene; V was cut back by 3 bases and J by 5 bases. Germline V gene lookup returns CDR1 KGHSH and CDR2 LQKENI. This CDR3 comprises 16 residues. The CDR3 is CASSPPHAGGIDTQYF. In nucleotides, the CDR3 is TGTGCCAGCTCACCCCCCCATGCGGGAGGGATAGATACGCAGTATTTT. The variable domain in full, with the rest retrieved from reference TRBV18 and TRBJ2-3, is NAGVMQNPRHLVRRRGQEARLRCSPMKGHSHVYWYRQLPEEGLKFMVYLQKENIIDESGMPKERFSAEFPKEGPSILRIQQVVRGDSAAYFCASSPPHAGGIDTQYFGPGTRLTVL.

The genes are TRBV9 and TRBJ1-1, with 7 bases fitting TRBD1. This CDR3 contains 14 residues. The germline CDR1 and CDR2 sequences are SGDLS and YYNGEE. J was trimmed by 4 bases and V by 1 base; bases with no gene match: 4. The CDR3 is CASSVTGAGTEAFF. The CDR3 DNA follows: TGTGCCAGCAGCGTAACAGGGGCTGGCACTGAAGCTTTCTTT.

The chain is built from TRBV7-9 and TRBJ2-3, with D possibly matching TRBD2 (6 bases). The length of the CDR3 is 14 residues. Germline V CDR1 and CDR2: SEHNR, FQNEAQ (reference sequence). V dropped 4 bases and J dropped 3 bases, with 11 bases sitting between them. The CDR3 reads CASSSEGRTDTQYF. The CDR3 coding sequence is TGTGCCAGCAGCTCGGAGGGGAGGACAGATACGCAGTATTTT.